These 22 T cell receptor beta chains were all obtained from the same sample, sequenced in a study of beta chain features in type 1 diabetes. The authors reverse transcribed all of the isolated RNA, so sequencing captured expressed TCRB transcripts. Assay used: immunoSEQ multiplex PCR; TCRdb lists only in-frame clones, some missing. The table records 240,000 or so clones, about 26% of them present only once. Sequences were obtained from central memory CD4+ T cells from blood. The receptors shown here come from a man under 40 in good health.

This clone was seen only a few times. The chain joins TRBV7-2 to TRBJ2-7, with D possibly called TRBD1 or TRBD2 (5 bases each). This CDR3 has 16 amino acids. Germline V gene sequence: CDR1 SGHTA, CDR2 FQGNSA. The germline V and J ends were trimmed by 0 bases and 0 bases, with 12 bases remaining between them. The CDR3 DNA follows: TGTGCCAGCAGCTTAGCGGGGACCTTCAGCTCCTACGAGCAGTACTTC. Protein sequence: CASSLAGTFSSYEQYF. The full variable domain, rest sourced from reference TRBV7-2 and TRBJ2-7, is GAGVSQSPSNKVTEKGKDVELRCDPISGHTALYWYRQSLGQGLEFLIYFQGNSAPDKSGLPSDRFSAERTGGSVSTLTIQRTQQEDSAVYLCASSLAGTFSSYEQYFGPGTRLTVT.

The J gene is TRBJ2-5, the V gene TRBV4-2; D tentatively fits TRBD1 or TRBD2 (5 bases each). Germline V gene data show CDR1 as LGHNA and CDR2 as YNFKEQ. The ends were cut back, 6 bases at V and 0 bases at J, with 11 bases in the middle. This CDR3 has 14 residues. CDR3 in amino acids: CASRLGTDQETQYF. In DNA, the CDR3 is TGTGCCAGCAGGCTAGGGACGGACCAAGAGACCCAGTACTTC.

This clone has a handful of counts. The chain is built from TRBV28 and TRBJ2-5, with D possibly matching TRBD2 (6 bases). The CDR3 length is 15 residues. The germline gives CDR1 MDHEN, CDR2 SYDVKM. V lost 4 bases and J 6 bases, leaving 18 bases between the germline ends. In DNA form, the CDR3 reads TGTGCCAGCAGTTCGGGTGGCGGGGAAGGGAAGACCCAGTACTTC. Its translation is CASSSGGGEGKTQYF. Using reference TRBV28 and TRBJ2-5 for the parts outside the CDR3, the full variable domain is DVKVTQSSRYLVKRTGEKVFLECVQDMDHENMFWYRQDPGLGLRLIYFSYDVKMKEKGDIPEGYSVSREKKERFSLILESASTNQTSMYLCASSSGGGEGKTQYFGPGTRLLVL.

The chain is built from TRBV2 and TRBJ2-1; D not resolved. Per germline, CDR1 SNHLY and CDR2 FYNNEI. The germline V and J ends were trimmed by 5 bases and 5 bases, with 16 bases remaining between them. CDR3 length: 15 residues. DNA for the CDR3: TGTGCCAGCAGTCTCACGGTCGGACCGGACAATGAGCAGTTCTTC. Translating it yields CASSLTVGPDNEQFF.

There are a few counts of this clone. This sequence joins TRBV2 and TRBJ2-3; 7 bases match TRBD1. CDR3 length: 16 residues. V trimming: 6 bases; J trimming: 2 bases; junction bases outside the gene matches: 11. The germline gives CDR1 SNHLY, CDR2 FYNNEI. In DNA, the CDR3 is TGTGCCAGCAGCCGCGCTTATACAGGGGTCACAGATACGCAGTATTTT. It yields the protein CASSRAYTGVTDTQYF.

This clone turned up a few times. The CDR3 loop is CASSLDLSEQFF. Here the CDR3 DNA reads TGTGCCAGCAGCTTAGACCTGTCTGAGCAGTTCTTC. V is TRBV7-6 and J is TRBJ2-1; D gene uncertain. This CDR3 contains 12 residues. Trimming removed 1 base from V and 9 bases from J, with 7 bases in between. Germline V gene data show CDR1 as SGHVS and CDR2 as FNYEAQ.

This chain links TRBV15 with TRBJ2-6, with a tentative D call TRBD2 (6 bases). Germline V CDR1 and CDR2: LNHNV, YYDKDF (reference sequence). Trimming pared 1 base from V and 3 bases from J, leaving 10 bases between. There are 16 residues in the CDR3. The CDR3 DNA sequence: TGTGCCACCAGCAGAGGCCGGGGGAGTGGGGCCAACGTCCTGACTTTC. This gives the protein CATSRGRGSGANVLTF.

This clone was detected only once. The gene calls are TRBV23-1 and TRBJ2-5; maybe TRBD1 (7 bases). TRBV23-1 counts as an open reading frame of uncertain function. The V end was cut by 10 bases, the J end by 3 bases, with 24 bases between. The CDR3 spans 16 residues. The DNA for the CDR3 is TGCGCCACCATGGGGGGCTACAGGGGTTCGAAAGAGACCCAGTACTTC. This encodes CATMGGYRGSKETQYF.

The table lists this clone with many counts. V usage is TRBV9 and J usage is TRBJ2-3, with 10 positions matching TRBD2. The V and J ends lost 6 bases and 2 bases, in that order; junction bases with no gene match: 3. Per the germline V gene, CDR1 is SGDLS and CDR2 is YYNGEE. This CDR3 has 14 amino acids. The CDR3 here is CASNLAGATDTQYF. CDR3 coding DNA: TGTGCCAGCAACCTAGCGGGAGCCACAGATACGCAGTATTTT.

CDR3 bases: TGTGCCAGCAGTGAGGGGGCCGGATTGGAGGCCAACGTCCTGACTTTC. Protein: CASSEGAGLEANVLTF. The V and J genes are TRBV25-1 and TRBJ2-6; TRBD1 is a possible D gene (6 bases). The germline CDR1 and CDR2 sequences are MGHDK and SYGVNS. Trimming stripped 3 bases from V and 6 bases from J, with 15 bases between. This CDR3 comprises 16 residues.

The CDR3 loop reads CASSPGAPGYEQYF. CDR3 DNA sequence: TGTGCCAGCAGTCCGGGAGCCCCGGGCTACGAGCAGTACTTC. V usage is TRBV25-1 and J usage is TRBJ2-7; D is perhaps TRBD2 (6 bases). CDR3 length equals 14 residues. The V end lost 5 bases, the J end lost 3 bases, and 14 bases lay between the germline ends. Looked up from germline, CDR1 is MGHDK and CDR2 is SYGVNS.

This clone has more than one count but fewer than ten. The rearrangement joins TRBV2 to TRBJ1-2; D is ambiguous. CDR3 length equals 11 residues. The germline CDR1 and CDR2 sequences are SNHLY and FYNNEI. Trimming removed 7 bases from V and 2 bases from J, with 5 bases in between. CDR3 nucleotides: TGTGCCAGCAAGGAGAACTATGGCTACACCTTC. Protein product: CASKENYGYTF.

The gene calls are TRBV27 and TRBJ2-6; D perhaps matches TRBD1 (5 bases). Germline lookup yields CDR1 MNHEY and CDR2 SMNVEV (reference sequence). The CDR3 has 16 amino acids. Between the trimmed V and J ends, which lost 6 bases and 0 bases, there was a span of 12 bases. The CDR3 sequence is CASSATVTSGANVLTF. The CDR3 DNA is TGTGCCAGCAGCGCGACAGTGACCTCTGGGGCCAACGTCCTGACTTTC.

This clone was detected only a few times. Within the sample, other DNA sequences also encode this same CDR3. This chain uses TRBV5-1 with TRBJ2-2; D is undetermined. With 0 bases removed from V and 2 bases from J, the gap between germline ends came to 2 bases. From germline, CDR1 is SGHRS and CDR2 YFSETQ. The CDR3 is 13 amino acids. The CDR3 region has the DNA TGCGCCAGCAGCTTGGGTAACACCGGGGAGCTGTTTTTT. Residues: CASSLGNTGELFF.

CDR3 amino acids: CASSSGQGIENQPQHF. DNA of the CDR3: TGTGCCAGCAGCTCGGGACAGGGGATAGAGAATCAGCCCCAGCATTTT. The chain carries TRBV7-2 and TRBJ1-5, with 10 bases that match TRBD1. The CDR3 consists of 16 residues. The J segment lost 4 bases and the V segment lost 4 bases, leaving 7 bases of the junction unmatched. The V gene's germline CDR1 is SGHTA and CDR2 FQGNSA.

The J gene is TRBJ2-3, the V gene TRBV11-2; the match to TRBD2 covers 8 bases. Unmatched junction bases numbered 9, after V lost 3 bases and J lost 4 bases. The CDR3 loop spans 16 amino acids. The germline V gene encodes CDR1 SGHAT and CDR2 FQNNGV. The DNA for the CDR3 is TGTGCCAGCAGCTTCTGGAGAGCGGGAGCGGCAGATACGCAGTATTTT. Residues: CASSFWRAGAADTQYF.

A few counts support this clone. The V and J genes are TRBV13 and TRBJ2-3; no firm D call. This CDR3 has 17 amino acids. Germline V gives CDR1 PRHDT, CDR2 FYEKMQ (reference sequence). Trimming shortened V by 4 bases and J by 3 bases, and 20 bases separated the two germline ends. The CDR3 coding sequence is TGTGCCAGCAGCTCGGGCCGAAACTTAAAGAGGACAGATACGCAGTATTTT. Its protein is CASSSGRNLKRTDTQYF.

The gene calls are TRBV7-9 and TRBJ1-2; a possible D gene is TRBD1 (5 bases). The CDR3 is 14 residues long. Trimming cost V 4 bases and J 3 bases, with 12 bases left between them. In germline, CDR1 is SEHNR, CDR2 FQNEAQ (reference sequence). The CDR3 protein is CASSSRGSDYGYTF. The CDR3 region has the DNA TGTGCCAGCAGCTCAAGGGGCTCAGACTATGGCTACACCTTC.

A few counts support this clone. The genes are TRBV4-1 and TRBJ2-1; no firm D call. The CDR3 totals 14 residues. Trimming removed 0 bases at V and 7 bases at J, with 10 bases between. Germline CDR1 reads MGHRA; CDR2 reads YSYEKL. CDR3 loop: CASSQDGTPNEQFF. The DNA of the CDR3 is TGCGCCAGCAGCCAAGATGGCACTCCAAATGAGCAGTTCTTC.

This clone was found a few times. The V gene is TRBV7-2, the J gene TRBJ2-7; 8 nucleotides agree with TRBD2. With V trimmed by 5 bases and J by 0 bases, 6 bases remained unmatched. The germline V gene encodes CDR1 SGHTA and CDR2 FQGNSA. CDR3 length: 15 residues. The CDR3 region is CASSPDGTSSYEQYF. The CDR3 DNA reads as TGTGCCAGCAGCCCCGACGGGACTAGCTCCTACGAGCAGTACTTC.

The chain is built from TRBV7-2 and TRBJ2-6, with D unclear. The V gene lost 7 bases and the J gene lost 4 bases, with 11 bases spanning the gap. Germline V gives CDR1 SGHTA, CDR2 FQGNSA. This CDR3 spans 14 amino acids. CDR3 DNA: TGTGCCAGCAAAATTCCGGGCGGGGCCAACGTCCTGACTTTC. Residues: CASKIPGGANVLTF.

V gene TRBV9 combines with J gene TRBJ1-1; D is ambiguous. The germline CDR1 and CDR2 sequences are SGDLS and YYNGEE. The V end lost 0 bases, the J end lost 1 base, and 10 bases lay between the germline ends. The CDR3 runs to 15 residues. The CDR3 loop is CASSVDWTTNTEAFF. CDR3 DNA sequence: TGTGCCAGCAGCGTAGATTGGACGACGAACACTGAAGCTTTCTTT.